These 31 T cell receptor beta chains originate from one sample sequenced in a study of T cell repertoires in cytomegalovirus infection (dated by TCRdb to the late 2010s). Which antigens these TCRs recognize remains unknown. What the treatment or condition label conveys for this sample: in vitro stimulation with specific CMV peptide epitopes to enrich CMV-specific T cells. Sequencing was performed on an Illumina HiSeq 1500. TCRdb redid the processing of the public reads, applying fastp at Q25 and MiXCR, and retained in-frame beta chains. Entries are consolidated by CDR3 protein sequence, retaining the most common genes and DNA. The sample records around 750,000 distinct CDR3 sequences, about 30% of which are singletons. Of the sample, around 12% is held by the ten largest clones. This sample comprised cultured CD8+ T cells from PBMCs, obtained from culture after CMV antigen stimulation. Receptors originate from a human donor in good health (CMV status not recorded). Some clones in this sample may be carry-over from other donors' samples.

This clonotype was counted a few times. The chain carries TRBV7-9 and TRBJ2-4; D not certain. V shed 1 base and J shed 4 bases, with 8 bases lying between them. The germline CDR1 and CDR2 sequences are SEHNR and FQNEAQ (reference sequence). This CDR3 has 14 residues. CDR3 coding DNA: TGTGCCAGCAGCTTAGAGGCCGAAAAAAACATTCAGTACTTC. Translated: CASSLEAEKNIQYF.

Many counts were recorded for this clonotype. This chain joins TRBV7-9 and TRBJ1-1; D may be TRBD1 (6 bases). The CDR3 spans 12 residues. With 8 bases removed from V and 5 bases from J, the gap between germline ends came to 12 bases. The germline V gene has CDR1 SEHNR and CDR2 FQNEAQ (reference sequence). CDR3 nucleotides: TGTGCCAGCGGAGGAGGGGGTACTGAAGCTTTCTTT. It codes for CASGGGGTEAFF. The full variable domain, rest sourced from reference TRBV7-9 and TRBJ1-1, is DTGVSQNPRHKITKRGQNVTFRCDPISEHNRLYWYRQTLGQGPEFLTYFQNEAQLEKSRLLSDRFSAERPKGSFSTLEIQRTEQGDSAMYLCASGGGGTEAFFGQGTRLTVV.

This rearrangement joins TRBV6-2 or TRBV6-3 to TRBJ2-1; maybe TRBD1 (5 bases). CDR3 length: 14 amino acids. Germline V CDR1 and CDR2: MNHEY, SVGEGT. Trimming removed 0 bases from V and 6 bases from J, with 9 bases in between. CDR3 in amino acids: CASSYSLTGNEQFF. CDR3 sequence (DNA): TGTGCCAGCAGTTACTCCCTCACAGGCAATGAGCAGTTCTTC.

This clonotype appeared a few times. The chain has TRBV7-9 and TRBJ2-7; 8 nucleotides align to TRBD1. Germline V gene lookup returns CDR1 SEHNR and CDR2 FQNEAQ (reference sequence). The CDR3 totals 15 residues. Trimming at V came to 5 bases and at J to 1 base, leaving 7 bases not matched to a gene. The DNA for the CDR3 is TGTGCCAGCAGCCCGGGACAGGCCCTTTCCTACGAGCAGTACTTC. Amino acids: CASSPGQALSYEQYF.

The chain recombines TRBV27 with TRBJ2-7, with 7 bases matching TRBD2. Germline CDR1 is MNHEY and CDR2 is SMNVEV (reference sequence). This CDR3 has 13 residues. Trimming at V came to 6 bases and at J to 4 bases, leaving 6 bases not matched to a gene. CDR3 sequence: CASRPGLQYEQYV. CDR3 coding DNA: TGTGCCAGCAGGCCGGGACTACAATACGAGCAGTACGTC.

V usage is TRBV10-3 and J usage is TRBJ1-2; maybe TRBD1 (6 bases). This CDR3 comprises 15 residues. Trimming pared 8 bases from V and 2 bases from J, leaving 18 bases between. Germline CDR1 reads ENHRY; CDR2 reads SYGVKD. The CDR3 DNA sequence: TGTGCCATCCGGGCCTGGACAGACGACAACTATGGCTACACCTTC. It codes for CAIRAWTDDNYGYTF.

The chain joins TRBV27 to TRBJ1-2, with TRBD1 as a possible D gene (6 bases). The germline gives CDR1 MNHEY, CDR2 SMNVEV (reference sequence). Trimming shortened V by 6 bases and J by 4 bases, and 18 bases separated the two germline ends. The CDR3 extends over 15 amino acids. The chain's CDR3 is CASSPSGGRTYGYTF. The CDR3, as DNA: TGTGCCAGCAGCCCCTCGGGGGGCCGTACCTATGGCTACACCTTC.

This clonotype was recorded only once. This chain links TRBV6-6 with TRBJ1-6, with D possibly matching TRBD1 (5 bases). Germline V gene data show CDR1 as MNHNY and CDR2 as SVGAGI (reference sequence). CDR3 length: 19 amino acids. V was trimmed by 2 bases and J by 9 bases, leaving 26 bases between them. The DNA of the CDR3 is TGTGCCAGCAGTTACGGGTTTGTGGAGGGACCCCTCCCCATTTCACCCCTCCACTTT. It encodes CASSYGFVEGPLPISPLHF.

This clonotype was counted a few times. This chain joins TRBV6-4 and TRBJ2-3; D gene ambiguous. There are 13 residues in the CDR3. V dropped 4 bases and J dropped 2 bases, with 7 bases sitting between them. Germline CDR1 reads MRHNA; CDR2 reads SNTAGT. CDR3 DNA: TGTGCCAGCAGTGGCTTCCACACAGATACGCAGTATTTT. Translating gives CASSGFHTDTQYF.

This chain links TRBV27 with TRBJ2-1; 13 nucleotides agree with TRBD2. This CDR3 has 17 amino acids. The germline gives CDR1 MNHEY, CDR2 SMNVEV (reference sequence). V dropped 0 bases and J dropped 7; count of bases not matched to a gene: 6. Written as DNA, the CDR3 is TGTGCCAGCAGTTTATCGACGGGACTAGCGGGGAGGAATGAGCAGTTCTTC. Amino acids: CASSLSTGLAGRNEQFF.

This clonotype was picked up a small number of times. A read error may produce the germline difference seen at one junction end. CDR3 nucleotides: TGTGCCAGCAGCTTCCGGCCCCACAGCAGAGATACGCAGTATTTT. Its protein product is CASSFRPHSRDTQYF. The V and J genes are TRBV11-1 and TRBJ2-3, with D uncertain. The V gene's germline CDR1 is SGHAT and CDR2 FQDESV (reference sequence). The length of the CDR3 is 15 residues.

This clonotype was seen more than once but under ten times. The chain combines TRBV7-6 with TRBJ1-3, with D tentatively TRBD1 (5 bases). This CDR3 has 15 amino acids. Deletions cut 8 bases from V and 2 bases from J, with 16 bases between. Germline loops: CDR1 SGHVS, CDR2 FNYEAQ. The CDR3 region is CASSITMGAGNTIYF. The DNA for the CDR3 is TGTGCCAGCTCCATCACTATGGGGGCTGGAAACACCATATATTTT. Filled out from reference TRBV7-6 and TRBJ1-3, the complete variable domain reads GAGVSQSPRYKVTKRGQDVALRCDPISGHVSLYWYRQALGQGPEFLTYFNYEAQQDKSGLPNDRFSAERPEGSISTLTIQRTEQRDSAMYRCASSITMGAGNTIYFGEGSWLTVV.

The V and J genes are TRBV11-3 and TRBJ1-1; a weak D match, TRBD1 (6 bases). The CDR3 covers 14 residues. From germline, CDR1 is SGHNT and CDR2 YENEEA. V was trimmed by 2 bases and J by 1 base, leaving 8 bases between them. The CDR3 region is CASSLTGKNTEAFF. The CDR3 coding sequence is TGTGCCAGCAGCTTAACAGGGAAGAACACTGAAGCTTTCTTT.

V usage is TRBV7-8 and J usage is TRBJ2-5; D may be TRBD1 (5 bases). Germline V gene data show CDR1 as SGHVS and CDR2 as FQNEAQ. The CDR3 totals 15 residues. The V end lost 1 base, the J end lost 5 bases, and 14 bases lay between the germline ends. In DNA form, the CDR3 reads TGTGCCAGCAGCTTAGGGGCAGGGCCCTTGGAGACCCAGTACTTC. Translated, it gives CASSLGAGPLETQYF.

This CDR3 is CASRGRYLDTEAFF. In DNA form, the CDR3 reads TGTGCCAGCAGGGGTCGGTATTTGGACACTGAAGCTTTCTTT. This rearrangement joins TRBV6-1 to TRBJ1-1; D is unresolved. The CDR3 is 14 residues long. Germline V gene data show CDR1 as MNHNS and CDR2 as SASEGT. The ends were cut back, 6 bases at V and 3 bases at J, with 14 bases in the middle.

This chain uses TRBV12-3 or TRBV12-4 with TRBJ1-5; 7 nucleotides line up with TRBD1. The CDR3 is 14 residues long. Germline trimming cut 4 bases from V and 2 bases from J; bases unmatched to any gene: 2. The CDR3 DNA sequence: TGTGCCAGCAGTTGGGACAGCCGCAATCAGCCCCAGCATTTT. Translating it yields CASSWDSRNQPQHF.

The chain combines TRBV19 with TRBJ1-2; 8 bases align to TRBD1. Trimming removed 8 bases from V and 3 bases from J; junction bases left unmatched: 8. This CDR3 contains 14 residues. The germline CDR1 and CDR2 sequences are LNHDA and SQIVND (reference sequence). The CDR3 DNA follows: TGTGCCAGTCGGACAGGGATTCGTGACTATGGCTACACCTTC. Its translation is CASRTGIRDYGYTF.

This clonotype has more than one count but fewer than ten. The chain joins TRBV7-6 to TRBJ1-2; D may be TRBD1 (5 bases). V was shortened by 8 bases and J by 2 bases, with 18 bases between the two germline ends. The germline gives CDR1 SGHVS, CDR2 FNYEAQ. The CDR3 is made up of 15 amino acids. The CDR3 region has the DNA TGTGCCAGCTTCCGGTCAGGTCAGGGAAACTATGGCTACACCTTC. This encodes CASFRSGQGNYGYTF.

At least ten counts were recorded for this clonotype. The V call is TRBV25-1, the J call TRBJ1-4; tentatively, D is TRBD1 (6 bases). Germline values: CDR1 MGHDK, CDR2 SYGVNS. The CDR3 consists of 12 residues. Trimming pared 4 bases from V and 10 bases from J, leaving 10 bases between. In nucleotides, the CDR3 is TGTGCCAGCAGTGTACAGGGCGGAAAACTGTTTTTT. As protein: CASSVQGGKLFF.

Only a few counts were recorded for this clonotype. The chain links TRBV29-1 to TRBJ1-2; 9 nucleotides match TRBD1. Germline lookup yields CDR1 SQVTM and CDR2 ANQGSEA. After removal of 7 bases from V and 3 bases from J, the junction contained 9 bases not matched to a gene. This CDR3 comprises 14 residues. The CDR3 spells CSATDRGGDYGYTF. CDR3 bases: TGCAGCGCAACGGACAGGGGCGGTGACTATGGCTACACCTTC.

The table lists this clonotype with a count of one. The CDR3 DNA reads TGTGCCAGCACCTTAGGGGATCCCTTCTCCTACGAGCAGTACGTC. It specifies CASTLGDPFSYEQYV. This chain links TRBV28 with TRBJ2-7; D might be TRBD1 (5 bases). V lost 7 bases and J lost 0, with 16 bases in between. Looked up from germline, CDR1 is MDHEN and CDR2 is SYDVKM. There are 15 residues in the CDR3.

As to this clonotype: The conserved phenylalanine or tryptophan is not found at the CDR3 terminus, so this likely reflects a read error. The CDR3: CASSEGGRLYAGNTIYL. The CDR3 region has the DNA TGTGCCAGCAGTGAAGGAGGGCGACTGTACGCTGGAAACACCATATATCTT. V gene TRBV6-1 combines with J gene TRBJ1-3, with unresolved D. V lost 1 base and J lost 2, with 15 bases in between. Germline V CDR1 and CDR2: MNHNS, SASEGT. The length of the CDR3 is 17 residues.

This clonotype was seen a handful of times. The chain joins TRBV6-1 to TRBJ2-5; 12 bases are a match to TRBD2. This CDR3 has 15 amino acids. Germline V CDR1 and CDR2: MNHNS, SASEGT. Trimming at V came to 2 bases and at J to 5 bases, leaving 3 bases not matched to a gene. The DNA for the CDR3 is TGTGCCAGCAGTGAACTAGCGGGGGGGCTCGAGACCCAGTACTTC. This encodes CASSELAGGLETQYF.

The chain combines TRBV7-9 with TRBJ2-1, with no clear D. This CDR3 is built from 15 residues. Between the trimmed V and J ends, which lost 5 bases and 2 bases, there was a span of 13 bases. CDR1 SEHNR and CDR2 FQNEAQ come from the germline V gene (reference sequence). CDR3 in amino acids: CASSRDPLTYNEQFF. The CDR3, as DNA: TGTGCCAGCAGCCGAGATCCGCTGACCTACAATGAGCAGTTCTTC.

This clonotype appeared a few times. This chain uses TRBV2 with TRBJ2-7, with a possible D match to TRBD2 (6 bases). Germline V lookup: CDR1 SNHLY, CDR2 FYNNEI. The V and J ends lost 7 bases and 9 bases respectively, with 13 bases between them. This CDR3 has 11 amino acids. For the CDR3, the DNA is TGTGCCAGCACCGGCGGGGTTGGGCAGTACTTC. Translation: CASTGGVGQYF.

The chain couples TRBV7-9 to TRBJ2-1, with a possible D match to TRBD1 (5 bases). The CDR3 has 13 amino acids. CDR1 and CDR2 from the germline V gene are SEHNR and FQNEAQ (reference sequence). Trimming left V 1 base short and J 5 bases short, with 6 bases between. CDR3 amino acids: CASSLDRHNEQFF. CDR3 nucleotide sequence: TGTGCCAGCAGCTTAGACAGGCACAATGAGCAGTTCTTC.

The gene calls are TRBV7-3 and TRBJ2-1; perhaps TRBD2 as D (6 bases). V lost 4 bases to trimming and J lost 0 bases, with 13 bases between them. The CDR3 runs 16 residues. The V gene's germline CDR1 is SGHTA and CDR2 FQGTGA. Written as DNA, the CDR3 is TGTGCCAGCAGCTGGGGACGGAGGGGCTCCTACAATGAGCAGTTCTTC. Translated: CASSWGRRGSYNEQFF.

The gene calls are TRBV4-1 and TRBJ2-1, with no clear D. V gave up 0 bases and J gave up 10 bases, with 13 bases separating them. The germline V gene has CDR1 MGHRA and CDR2 YSYEKL. The CDR3 totals 14 residues. CDR3 nucleotide sequence: TGCGCCAGCAGCCAAGATGGCGGTTCTGACGAGCAGTTCTTC. It yields the protein CASSQDGGSDEQFF.

V and J are TRBV2 and TRBJ1-1; D gene unclear. The CDR3 runs to 11 residues. Between the trimmed V and J ends, which lost 7 bases and 5 bases, there was a span of 8 bases. Per germline, CDR1 SNHLY and CDR2 FYNNEI. DNA of the CDR3: TGTGCCAGCATAACGGCGACTGAAGCTTTCTTT. Translation gives CASITATEAFF.

V and J are TRBV19 and TRBJ2-5; D might be TRBD2 (5 bases). The CDR3 length is 16 residues. V was pared by 3 bases and J by 3 bases, with 17 bases between. The germline gives CDR1 LNHDA, CDR2 SQIVND (reference sequence). The CDR3 spells CASSISGIGLEETQYF. The CDR3 bases are TGTGCCAGTAGTATTTCCGGGATTGGATTGGAAGAGACCCAGTACTTC.

V and J are TRBV19 and TRBJ2-1; D may correspond to TRBD1 or TRBD2 (6 bases each). The CDR3 covers 14 residues. Trimming left V 3 bases short and J 2 bases short, with 8 bases between. Germline CDR1 and CDR2: LNHDA and SQIVND (reference sequence). CDR3 sequence: CASSMGGPYNEQFF. The CDR3 DNA reads as TGTGCCAGTAGTATGGGGGGCCCCTACAATGAGCAGTTCTTC.